The rows below give T cell receptor beta chains drawn from one sample of a study of T cells in localized non-small cell lung cancer. The data were produced by immunoSEQ multiplex PCR, yet TCRdb's version contains in-frame clones alone and is incomplete. The data contain approximately 15,000 clones, roughly 90% of them seen just once; the ten biggest clones take up about 1.1%. Sequencing used peripheral blood mononuclear cells, obtained before any cancer treatment. The source of these receptors is a woman aged 35-75 years with stage III lung adenocarcinoma. CDR3s include the opening cysteine and the closing phenylalanine or tryptophan. D genes are given only for firm matches. Not all rows give a size; the values are once, few, many and, for expanded clones, a class.

TRBJ1-1 | . | TRBV7-9 | . | CASSLVLTEAFF | TGTGCCAGCAGCTTAGTTCTCACTGAAGCTTTCTTT
TRBJ2-2 | . | TRBV9 | . | CASSVDKSGNTGELFF | TGTGCCAGCAGCGTAGACAAATCGGGAAACACCGGGGAGCTGTTTTTT
TRBJ1-3 | . | TRBV6-1 | . | CASSGDSAASGNTIYF | TGTGCCAGCAGTGGTGACAGTGCAGCCTCTGGAAACACCATATATTTT
TRBJ1-3 | TRBD1 | TRBV7-2 | . | CASSWTGAGNTIYF | TGTGCCAGCAGTTGGACAGGGGCTGGAAACACCATATATTTT
TRBJ2-1 | TRBD2 | TRBV11-3 | . | CASSLFAGAFYNEQFF | TGTGCCAGCAGCTTATTTGCGGGAGCATTCTACAATGAGCAGTTCTTC
TRBJ2-3 | . | TRBV5-6 | . | CASSLRDSQYF | TGTGCCAGCAGCTTGAGGGACTCGCAGTATTTT
TRBJ2-5 | . | TRBV15 | . | CATSRDLIGVTGEQYF | TGTGCCACCAGCAGAGATCTTATAGGGGTAACGGGAGAGCAGTACTTC
TRBJ2-7 | TRBD2 | TRBV6-5 | . | CASSYRKGLAGNEQYF | TGTGCCAGCAGTTACCGAAAGGGACTAGCGGGGAACGAGCAGTACTTC
TRBJ2-5 | . | TRBV19 | . | CASSLVDKETQYF | TGTGCCAGTAGTTTAGTCGACAAAGAGACCCAGTACTTC
TRBJ1-2 | TRBD1 | TRBV7-2 | . | CASSSRQGAVGYTF | TGTGCCAGCAGCTCGAGACAGGGGGCCGTGGGCTACACCTTC
TRBJ2-2 | . | TRBV6-1 | few | CASSEARATGELFF | TGTGCCAGCAGTGAGGCCAGGGCCACCGGGGAGCTGTTTTTT
TRBJ2-1 | . | TRBV5-1 | . | CASSPTELALLYNEQFF | TGCGCCAGCAGCCCGACCGAGCTAGCGCTTCTCTACAATGAGCAGTTCTTC
TRBJ1-5 | . | TRBV30 | . | CAWSWGSNQPQHF | TGTGCCTGGAGTTGGGGCAGCAATCAGCCCCAGCATTTT
TRBJ1-1 | . | TRBV30 | . | CAYTTGRNTEAFF | TGTGCTTACACAACCGGGAGAAACACTGAAGCTTTCTTT
TRBJ1-3 | TRBD1 | TRBV4-1 | . | CASSQRAGTGAGNTIYF | TGCGCCAGCAGCCAACGGGCAGGGACAGGGGCAGGAAACACCATATATTTT
TRBJ2-5 | . | TRBV9 | . | CASSVDWGRGETQYF | TGTGCCAGCAGCGTAGATTGGGGGCGGGGAGAGACCCAGTACTTC
TRBJ1-5 | . | TRBV28 | . | CATARGAGNQPQHF | TGTGCCACCGCCCGGGGGGCCGGCAATCAGCCCCAGCATTTT
TRBJ1-4 | . | TRBV5-5 | once | CASSPASGGEKLFF | TGTGCCAGCAGCCCGGCCTCGGGCGGTGAAAAACTGTTTTTT
TRBJ1-1 | . | TRBV25-1 | . | CASSRSVRMNTEAFF | TGTGCCAGCAGTCGAAGCGTACGGATGAACACTGAAGCTTTCTTT
TRBJ2-7 | TRBD2 | TRBV18 | once | CASSPSGLAGVYEQYF | TGTGCCAGCTCACCGTCGGGACTAGCGGGAGTGTACGAGCAGTACTTC
TRBJ2-3 | . | TRBV7-2 | . | CASSPASDTQYF | TGTGCCAGCAGCCCCGCCTCAGATACGCAGTATTTT
TRBJ2-7 | . | TRBV18 | . | CASSPPGPSSYEQYF | TGTGCCAGCTCACCACCGGGCCCCTCTTCCTACGAGCAGTACTTC
TRBJ1-5 | . | TRBV5-1 | . | CASSLDGVDQPQHF | TGCGCCAGCAGCTTGGATGGGGTCGATCAGCCCCAGCATTTT
TRBJ1-4 | . | TRBV5-5 | . | CASSSRQANENEKLFF | TGTGCCAGCAGCTCCCGACAGGCTAATGAGAATGAAAAACTGTTTTTT
TRBJ1-1 | . | TRBV2 | . | CASSEHGWNTEAFF | TGTGCCAGCAGTGAGCATGGGTGGAACACTGAAGCTTTCTTT
TRBJ2-3 | TRBD2 | TRBV29-1 | . | CSAKTSGITDTQYF | TGCAGCGCCAAGACTAGCGGGATCACAGATACGCAGTATTTT
TRBJ2-5 | . | TRBV5-1 | . | CASSPGTGKAETQYF | TGCGCCAGCAGCCCAGGGACGGGTAAGGCAGAGACCCAGTACTTC
TRBJ2-3 | . | TRBV29-1 | once | CSVGVLGRDTQYF | TGCAGCGTTGGGGTGCTGGGACGAGATACGCAGTATTTT
TRBJ2-2 | . | TRBV10-3 | . | CAISESERLNTGELFF | TGTGCCATCAGTGAGTCGGAGCGTTTGAACACCGGGGAGCTGTTTTTT
TRBJ2-7 | . | TRBV28 | . | CASSFTENSYEQYF | TGTGCCAGCAGTTTCACAGAAAACTCCTACGAGCAGTACTTC
TRBJ2-1 | TRBD2 | TRBV20-1 | . | CSARVQRDLFF | TGCAGTGCTAGAGTCCAGCGGGACCTTTTCTTC
TRBJ1-2 | TRBD1 | TRBV5-1 | few | CASSFGMDRGSYGYTF | TGCGCCAGCAGCTTTGGGATGGACAGGGGCTCCTATGGCTACACCTTC
TRBJ2-7 | TRBD1 | TRBV10-3 | . | CAISLTGGSNEQYF | TGTGCCATCTCCTTGACAGGGGGTTCTAACGAGCAGTACTTC
TRBJ1-1 | . | TRBV2 | . | CASSEWTWTTEAFF | TGTGCCAGCAGTGAGTGGACATGGACCACTGAAGCTTTCTTT
TRBJ2-7 | . | TRBV19 | . | CASSRLGATTEQYF | TGTGCCAGTAGTCGTTTGGGTGCTACTACCGAGCAGTACTTC
TRBJ1-3 | TRBD1 | TRBV5-1 | once | CASSLRPGQGVSSGNTIYF | TGCGCCAGCAGCTTGCGACCGGGACAGGGGGTTTCATCTGGAAACACCATATATTTT
TRBJ2-7 | TRBD1 | TRBV6-1 | few | CASSLSTGNEQYF | TGTGCCAGCAGTCTATCGACAGGGAATGAGCAGTACTTC
TRBJ1-1 | . | TRBV19 | . | CASSIWGTEAFF | TGTGCCAGTAGTATATGGGGCACTGAAGCTTTCTTT
TRBJ2-7 | . | TRBV19 | . | CASSDIYEQYF | TGTGCCAGTTCAGACATCTACGAGCAGTACTTC
TRBJ2-2 | TRBD1 | TRBV27 | . | CASRSMGQGRRELFF | TGTGCCAGCAGAAGTATGGGACAGGGGCGTCGGGAGCTGTTTTTT
TRBJ1-5 | . | TRBV1 | . | CTSSDSGQPNQPQHF | TGCACCAGCAGCGACTCGGGACAGCCTAATCAGCCCCAGCATTTT
TRBJ1-1 | . | TRBV7-9 | . | CASSPQNMNTEAFF | TGTGCCAGCAGCCCACAGAACATGAACACTGAAGCTTTCTTT
TRBJ2-7 | TRBD2 | TRBV5-3 | . | CARSFLGLAGLKREQYF | TGTGCCAGAAGCTTCTTGGGACTAGCGGGACTAAAGAGGGAGCAGTACTTC
TRBJ2-7 | . | TRBV6-5 | . | CASRRIQGYEQYF | TGTGCCAGCAGGAGGATACAGGGCTACGAGCAGTACTTC
TRBJ2-6 | . | TRBV7-9 | . | CASSSSPGQISGANVLTF | TGTGCCAGCAGCTCCTCACCGGGACAAATCTCTGGGGCCAACGTCCTGACTTTC
TRBJ1-3 | . | TRBV5-1 | . | CASSRGEKGANTIYF | TGCGCCAGCAGCCGGGGAGAGAAGGGAGCAAACACCATATATTTT
TRBJ2-1 | . | TRBV20-1 | . | CSASSSNEQFF | TGCAGTGCTTCCTCGAGCAATGAGCAGTTCTTC
TRBJ2-1 | TRBD1 | TRBV18 | . | CASSPRDRGLYNEQFF | TGTGCCAGCTCACCAAGGGACAGGGGCCTCTACAATGAGCAGTTCTTC
TRBJ2-2 | . | TRBV5-6 | . | CASSSLVENTGELFF | TGTGCCAGCAGCTCATTAGTCGAGAACACCGGGGAGCTGTTTTTT
TRBJ1-5 | . | TRBV27 | . | CASRALTSDNQPQHF | TGTGCCAGCAGGGCCCTCACGAGCGACAATCAGCCCCAGCATTTT
TRBJ1-2 | . | TRBV4-2 | . | CASSQAGTAGYTF | TGTGCCAGCAGCCAAGCAGGGACGGCTGGCTACACCTTC
TRBJ2-7 | . | TRBV10-1 | . | CASSDWVSSYEQYF | TGCGCCAGCAGTGACTGGGTCAGCTCCTACGAGCAGTACTTC
TRBJ2-2 | . | TRBV18 | . | CASSPGLRPSHTGELFF | TGTGCCAGCTCACCGGGTCTTAGGCCCAGCCACACCGGGGAGCTGTTTTTT
TRBJ2-1 | TRBD2 | TRBV7-9 | . | CASSLRGRGTSIAQNEQFF | TGTGCCAGCAGCTTAAGGGGGAGGGGGACTAGCATAGCTCAGAATGAGCAGTTCTTC
TRBJ1-1 | . | TRBV7-9 | few | CASSLGGPSNTEAFF | TGTGCCAGCAGCTTAGGGGGACCATCGAACACTGAAGCTTTCTTT
TRBJ2-4 | . | TRBV19 | . | CASSTNRVNIQYF | TGTGCCAGTAGTACCAACAGGGTCAACATTCAGTACTTC
TRBJ2-7 | . | TRBV7-9 | . | CASSLVSHEQYF | TGTGCCAGCAGCTTAGTTTCCCACGAGCAGTACTTC
TRBJ1-2 | . | TRBV19 | . | CASSLDGRGGYTF | TGTGCCAGTAGCCTGGACGGACGCGGAGGCTACACCTTC
TRBJ2-7 | TRBD1 | TRBV2 | once | CASCRQGAREQYF | TGTGCCAGCTGCCGACAGGGGGCCAGGGAGCAGTACTTC